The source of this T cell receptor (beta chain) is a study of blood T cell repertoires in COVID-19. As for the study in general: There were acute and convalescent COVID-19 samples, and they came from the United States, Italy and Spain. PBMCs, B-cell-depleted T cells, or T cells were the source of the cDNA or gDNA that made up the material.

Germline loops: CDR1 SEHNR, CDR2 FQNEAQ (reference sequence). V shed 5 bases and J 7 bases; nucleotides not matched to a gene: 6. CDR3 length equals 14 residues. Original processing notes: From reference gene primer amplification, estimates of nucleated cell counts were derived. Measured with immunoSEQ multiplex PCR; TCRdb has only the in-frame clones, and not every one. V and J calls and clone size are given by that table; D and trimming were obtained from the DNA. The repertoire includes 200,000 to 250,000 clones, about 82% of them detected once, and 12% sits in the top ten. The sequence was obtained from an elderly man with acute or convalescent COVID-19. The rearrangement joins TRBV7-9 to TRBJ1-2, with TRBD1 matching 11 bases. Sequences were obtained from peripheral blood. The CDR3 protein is CASSGTGGFGGYTF. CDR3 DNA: TGTGCCAGCAGCGGGACAGGGGGGTTTGGTGGCTACACCTTC.